One and the same sample provided the 4 T cell receptor beta chains below, sequenced in a study of T cell clones after liver transplantation. The assay was immunoSEQ multiplex PCR, and TCRdb's table has in-frame clones only and misses some. The top ten clones hold approximately 3% of a sample with 85,000 to 110,000 clones, under 90% of them seen once. The sequences come from CD4+ T cells from blood, collected around 50 months after liver transplant. The receptors come from a human patient who received a liver transplant. The graft donor may have contributed some T cells.

This rearrangement joins TRBV18 to TRBJ2-1; TRBD2 matches 14 bases. V lost 7 bases and J lost 5; bases outside the gene matches: 13. The CDR3 covers 18 residues. Germline V gene lookup returns CDR1 KGHSH and CDR2 LQKENI. CDR3 residues: CASLYQTPGLAGDNEQFF. CDR3 sequence (DNA): TGTGCCAGCTTGTACCAAACGCCGGGACTAGCGGGAGACAATGAGCAGTTCTTC.

This rearrangement joins TRBV7-9 to TRBJ1-2; D call uncertain. This CDR3 is built from 13 residues. Germline CDR1 reads SEHNR; CDR2 reads FQNEAQ (reference sequence). Trimming removed 3 bases from V and 1 base from J, with 6 bases in between. The CDR3 protein is CASSLANNYGYTF. For the CDR3, the DNA is TGTGCCAGCAGCTTGGCCAATAACTATGGCTACACCTTC.

The chain has TRBV30 and TRBJ1-5; D not resolved. Germline CDR1 and CDR2: GTSNPN and SVGIG (reference sequence). The CDR3 contains 14 residues. V gave up 7 bases and J gave up 1 base, with 14 bases separating them. Here the CDR3 DNA reads TGTGCCTCGGGAGGGAGGAGGAGCAATCAGCCCCAGCATTTT. Translation gives CASGGRRSNQPQHF.

The chain joins TRBV4-2 to TRBJ2-7, with 9 bases identical to TRBD2. J lost 0 bases, V lost 1 base, and 4 bases had no gene match. Germline V gene lookup returns CDR1 LGHNA and CDR2 YNFKEQ. This CDR3 is 16 amino acids long. The CDR3 DNA reads as TGTGCCAGCAGCCAAGGTAGCGGGGGCAGCTCCTACGAGCAGTACTTC. This sequence encodes CASSQGSGGSSYEQYF.